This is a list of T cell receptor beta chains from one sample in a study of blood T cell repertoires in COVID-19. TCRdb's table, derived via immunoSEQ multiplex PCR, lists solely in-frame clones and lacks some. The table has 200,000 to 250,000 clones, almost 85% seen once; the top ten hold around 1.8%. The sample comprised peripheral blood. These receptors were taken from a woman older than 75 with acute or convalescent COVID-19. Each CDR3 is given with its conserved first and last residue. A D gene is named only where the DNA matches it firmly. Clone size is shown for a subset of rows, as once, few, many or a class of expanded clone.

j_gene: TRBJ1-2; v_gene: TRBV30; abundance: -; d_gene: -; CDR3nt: TGTGCCTGGAGTGTACCGGCAGGGTATGGCTACACCTTC; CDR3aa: CAWSVPAGYGYTF
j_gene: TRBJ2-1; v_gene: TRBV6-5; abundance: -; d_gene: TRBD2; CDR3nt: TGTGCCAGCAGTTCGACTAGCGGGGGGGGCTATGAGCAGTTCTTC; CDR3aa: CASSSTSGGGYEQFF
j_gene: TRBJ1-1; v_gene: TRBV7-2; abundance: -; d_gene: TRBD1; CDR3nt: TGTGCCAGCAGCACGGGACAGGGAGTTTTAGGGTTCTTT; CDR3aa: CASSTGQGVLGFF
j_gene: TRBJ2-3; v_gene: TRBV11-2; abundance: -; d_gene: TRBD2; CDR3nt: TGTGCCAGCAGCGCATCCCGCGGGGGAGATACGCAGTATTTT; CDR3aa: CASSASRGGDTQYF
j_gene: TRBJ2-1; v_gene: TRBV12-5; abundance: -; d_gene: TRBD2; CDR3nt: TGTGCTAGTGGTTTGGTACGGTGGCGGGGGGCGGATGAGCAGTTCTTC; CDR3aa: CASGLVRWRGADEQFF
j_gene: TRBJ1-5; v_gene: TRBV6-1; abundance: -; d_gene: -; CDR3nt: TGTGCCAGCAGTGGGGGGACACCTTATAGCAATCAGCCCCAGCATTTT; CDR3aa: CASSGGTPYSNQPQHF
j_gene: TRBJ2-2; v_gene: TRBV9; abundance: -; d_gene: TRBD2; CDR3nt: TGTGCCAGCAGCCCCCGACTAGCGGTTCTTAACACCGGGGAGCTGTTTTTT; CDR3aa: CASSPRLAVLNTGELFF
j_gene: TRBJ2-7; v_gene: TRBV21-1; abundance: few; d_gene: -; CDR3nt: TGTGCCAGCATTTCGGGTTCCTACGAGCAGTACTTC; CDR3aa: CASISGSYEQYF
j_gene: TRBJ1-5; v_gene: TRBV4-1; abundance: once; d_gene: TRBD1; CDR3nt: TGCGCCAGCAACCTCGACAGGGGATGGGAGCCCCAGCATTTT; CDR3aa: CASNLDRGWEPQHF
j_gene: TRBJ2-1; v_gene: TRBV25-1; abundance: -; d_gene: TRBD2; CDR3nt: TGTGCCAGCAGTGTTAGCGGGAGTTACAATGAGCAGTTCTTC; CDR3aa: CASSVSGSYNEQFF
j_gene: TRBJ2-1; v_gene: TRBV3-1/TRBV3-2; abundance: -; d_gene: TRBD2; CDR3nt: TGTGCCAGCAGCCAAGGCCTAGCGGACTCCTACAATGAGCAGTTCTTC; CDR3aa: CASSQGLADSYNEQFF
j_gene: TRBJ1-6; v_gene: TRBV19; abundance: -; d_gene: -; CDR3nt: TGTGCCAGTAGTATAGATCTACAGGGCCCTTCTAATTCACCCCTCCACTTT; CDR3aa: CASSIDLQGPSNSPLHF
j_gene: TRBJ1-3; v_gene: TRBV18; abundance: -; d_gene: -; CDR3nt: TGTGCCAGCTCAACGGGGAACTCTGGAAACACCATATATTTT; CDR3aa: CASSTGNSGNTIYF
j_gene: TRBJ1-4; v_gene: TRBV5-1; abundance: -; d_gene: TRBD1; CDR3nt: TGCGCCAGCAGCCCGTCGGGACAGGGTGAAAAACTGTTTTTT; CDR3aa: CASSPSGQGEKLFF
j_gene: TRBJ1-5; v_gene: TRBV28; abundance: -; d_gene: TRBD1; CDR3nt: TGTGCCAGCAGAGACGAGGGACAGGGGAGCAATCAGCCCCAGCATTTT; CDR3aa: CASRDEGQGSNQPQHF
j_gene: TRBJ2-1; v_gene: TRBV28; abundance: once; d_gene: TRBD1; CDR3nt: TGTGCCAGCAGTTTAGACGGACAGGGTCTCGGTGAGCAGTTCTTC; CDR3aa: CASSLDGQGLGEQFF
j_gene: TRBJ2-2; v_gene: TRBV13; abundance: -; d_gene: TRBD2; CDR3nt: TGTGCCAGCAGCTTAGAGGGACTAGCGGGCGCCGGGGAGCTGTTTTTT; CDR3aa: CASSLEGLAGAGELFF
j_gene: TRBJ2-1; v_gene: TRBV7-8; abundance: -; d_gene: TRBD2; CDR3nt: TGTGCCAGCAGTTCCCGGACTAGCGATTTCAATGAGCAGTTCTTC; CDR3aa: CASSSRTSDFNEQFF
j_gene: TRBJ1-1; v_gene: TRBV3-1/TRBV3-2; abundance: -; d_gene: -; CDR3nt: TGTGCCAGCAGCCAAGGAGGGACTGAAGCTTTCTTT; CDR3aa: CASSQGGTEAFF
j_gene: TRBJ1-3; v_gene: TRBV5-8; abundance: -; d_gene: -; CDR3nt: TGTGCCAGCAGCTTGGCATGGCAGGGCGTCCCCACCATATATTTT; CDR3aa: CASSLAWQGVPTIYF
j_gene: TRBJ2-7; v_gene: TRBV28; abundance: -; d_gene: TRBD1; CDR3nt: TGTGCCAGCAGTTTCGGCGGGACAGGGTCCTACGAGCAGTACTTC; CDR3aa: CASSFGGTGSYEQYF
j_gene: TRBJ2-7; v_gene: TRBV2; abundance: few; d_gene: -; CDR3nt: TGTGCCAGCAGTGTACGGGGGTTGCAGTACTTC; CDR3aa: CASSVRGLQYF
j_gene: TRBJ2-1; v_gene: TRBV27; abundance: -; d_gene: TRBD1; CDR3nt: TGTGCCAGCAGTCCACAGGGGGCGACGGCACTTGAGCAGTTCTTC; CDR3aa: CASSPQGATALEQFF
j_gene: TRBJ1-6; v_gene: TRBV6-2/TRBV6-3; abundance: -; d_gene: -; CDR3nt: TGTGCCAGCAGTTACTCCCAGGGTCGCAATTCACCCCTCCACTTT; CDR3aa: CASSYSQGRNSPLHF
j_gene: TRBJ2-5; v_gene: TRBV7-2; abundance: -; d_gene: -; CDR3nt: TGTGCCAGCAGCTTTGGAAGGGGTGAAGAGACCCAGTACTTC; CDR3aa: CASSFGRGEETQYF
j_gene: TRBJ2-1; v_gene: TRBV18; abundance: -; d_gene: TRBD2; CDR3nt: TGTGCCAGCTCACCAAAGGGACTAGCGGCGAACAATGAGCAGTTCTTC; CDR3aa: CASSPKGLAANNEQFF
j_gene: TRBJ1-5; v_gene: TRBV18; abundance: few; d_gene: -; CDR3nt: TGTGCCAGCTCCCGACAGGATAGCAATCAGCCCCAGCATTTT; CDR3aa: CASSRQDSNQPQHF
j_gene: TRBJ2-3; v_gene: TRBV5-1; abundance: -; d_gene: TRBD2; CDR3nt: TGCGCCAGCAGCTTGGTAGGGACTAGCGAGACAGATACGCAGTATTTT; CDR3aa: CASSLVGTSETDTQYF
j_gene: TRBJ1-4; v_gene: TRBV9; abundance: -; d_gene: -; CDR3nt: TGTGCCAGCAGCGTAGGTGCCCAGGGCGGCGAAAAACTGTTTTTT; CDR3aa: CASSVGAQGGEKLFF
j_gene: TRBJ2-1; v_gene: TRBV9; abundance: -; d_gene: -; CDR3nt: TGTGCCAGCAGCGTAGGGGCACTAGCCGTCGTCAATGAGCAGTTCTTC; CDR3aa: CASSVGALAVVNEQFF
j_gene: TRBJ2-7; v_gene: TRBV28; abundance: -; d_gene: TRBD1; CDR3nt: TGTGCCAGCACTCGGACAGGGTTGATCTACGAGCAGTACTTC; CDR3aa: CASTRTGLIYEQYF
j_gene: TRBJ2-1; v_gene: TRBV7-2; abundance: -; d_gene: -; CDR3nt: TGTGCCAGCAGCTCTTCAGGGGTAGCCTACAATGAGCAGTTCTTC; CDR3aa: CASSSSGVAYNEQFF
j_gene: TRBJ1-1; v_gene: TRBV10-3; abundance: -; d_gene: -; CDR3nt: TGTGCCATCAGTCAGGGCGCCACTGAAGCTTTCTTT; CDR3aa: CAISQGATEAFF
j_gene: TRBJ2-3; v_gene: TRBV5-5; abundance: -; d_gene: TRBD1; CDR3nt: TGTGCCAGCAGCTTGGGACACCGGGACAGGGCCACAGATACGCAGTATTTT; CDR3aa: CASSLGHRDRATDTQYF
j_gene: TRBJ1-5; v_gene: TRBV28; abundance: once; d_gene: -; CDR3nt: TGTGCCAGCAGTTTACCCCGACTGGGCAATCAGCCCCAGCATTTT; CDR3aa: CASSLPRLGNQPQHF
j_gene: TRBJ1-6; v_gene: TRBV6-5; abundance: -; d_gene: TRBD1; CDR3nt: TGTGCCAGCAGCCGGGACAGATGGGATTCACCCCTCCACTTT; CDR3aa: CASSRDRWDSPLHF
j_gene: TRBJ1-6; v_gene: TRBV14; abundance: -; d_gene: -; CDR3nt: TGTGCCAGCAGCCTGCCCGGGACAATTAATTCACCCCTCCACTTT; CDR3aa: CASSLPGTINSPLHF
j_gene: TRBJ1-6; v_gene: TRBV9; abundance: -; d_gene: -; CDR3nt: TGTGCCAGCGGTAGCCACCATAATTCACCCCTCCACTTT; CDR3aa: CASGSHHNSPLHF
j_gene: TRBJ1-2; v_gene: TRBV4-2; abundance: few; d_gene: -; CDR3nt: TGTGCCAGCAGCCAACAGAGTACGGGAGCCGAGGGTGGCTACACCTTC; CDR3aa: CASSQQSTGAEGGYTF
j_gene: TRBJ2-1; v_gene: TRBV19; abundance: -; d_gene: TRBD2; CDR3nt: TGTGCCAGTAGTTCTCCCAGACTAGCCCTTAATGAGCAGTTCTTC; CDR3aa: CASSSPRLALNEQFF
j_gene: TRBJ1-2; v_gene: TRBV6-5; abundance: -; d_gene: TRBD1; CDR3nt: TGTGCCAGCAGTAGGCAGGGGGAAGACGATGGCTACACCTTC; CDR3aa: CASSRQGEDDGYTF
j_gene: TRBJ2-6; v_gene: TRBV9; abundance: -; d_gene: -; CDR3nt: TGTGCCAGCAGCCAAATCTCTGGGGCCAACGTCCTGACTTTC; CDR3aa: CASSQISGANVLTF
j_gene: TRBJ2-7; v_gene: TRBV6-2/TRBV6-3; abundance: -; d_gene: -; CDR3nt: TGTGCCAGCAGTTATTCTGACGAGCAGTACTTC; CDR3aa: CASSYSDEQYF
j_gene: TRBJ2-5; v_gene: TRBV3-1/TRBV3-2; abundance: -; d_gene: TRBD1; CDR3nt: TGTGCCAGCAGCCTGACAGGGTATGAGACCCAGTACTTC; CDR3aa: CASSLTGYETQYF
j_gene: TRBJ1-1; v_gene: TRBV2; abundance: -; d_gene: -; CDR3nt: TGTGCCAGCCAGGAGATGACAGTTAACACTGAAGCTTTCTTT; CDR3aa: CASQEMTVNTEAFF
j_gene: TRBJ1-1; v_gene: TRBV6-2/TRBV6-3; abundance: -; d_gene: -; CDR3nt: TGTGCCAGCAGCGCGGGGCGAGCGGGGAACACTGAAGCTTTCTTT; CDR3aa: CASSAGRAGNTEAFF
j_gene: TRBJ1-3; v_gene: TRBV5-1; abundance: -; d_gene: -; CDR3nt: TGCGCCAGCAGCTTGGATGGCCGACAGGCTGGCCTTTCTTTT; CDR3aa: CASSLDGRQAGLSF
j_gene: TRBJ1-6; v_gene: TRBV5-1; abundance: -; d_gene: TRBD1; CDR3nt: TGCGCCAGCAGTACCGGGACAGGGGGCCGCTCCTATAATTCACCCCTCCACTTT; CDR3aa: CASSTGTGGRSYNSPLHF
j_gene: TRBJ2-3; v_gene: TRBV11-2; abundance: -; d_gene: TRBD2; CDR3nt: TGTGCCAGCAGCCCCGGGACTAGCCGTAGCACAGATACGCAGTATTTT; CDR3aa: CASSPGTSRSTDTQYF
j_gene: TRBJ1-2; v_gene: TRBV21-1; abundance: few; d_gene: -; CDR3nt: TGTGCCAGCAGCACCGAAGGGGGAACTAACTATGGCTACACCTTC; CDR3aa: CASSTEGGTNYGYTF
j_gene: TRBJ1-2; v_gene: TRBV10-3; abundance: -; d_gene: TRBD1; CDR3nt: TGTGCCATCAGTGACGATCGGACAGGGCGAAACTATGGCTACACCTTC; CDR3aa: CAISDDRTGRNYGYTF
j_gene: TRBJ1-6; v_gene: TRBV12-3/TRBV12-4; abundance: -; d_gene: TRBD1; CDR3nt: TGTGCCACCCGGGACAGGGGGTTGTCACCCCTCCACTTT; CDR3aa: CATRDRGLSPLHF